The clone carrying this T cell receptor beta chain was detected many times. Its antigen remains unidentified. The data originate from a study of human T cells and chemical hapten exposure. General study results and limits: Versus controls, significantly more large CDR3 similarity clusters arose from expanded TCRs. Once DPC sensitization occurred, TCRs above 1 in 1000 frequency showed no change.

One entry per CDR3 protein results from TCRdb running MiXCR on the RACE reads. The data show approximately 400,000 distinct CDR3 sequences, with roughly 4.8% seen just once and 2% to 2.5% held by the top ten. CDR1 is MNHEY, CDR2 SVGAGI, per germline. The CDR3 consists of 14 residues. V lost 1 base, J lost 7 bases, and 11 bases lay in between. Time point of the sample: patch test 1, 2 weeks after DPC sensitization. Sample treatment: therapeutic diphenylcyclopropenone sensitization with weekly scalp DPC. Specimen: whole blood, collected in connection with sensitization to the hapten diphenylcyclopropenone (DPC). V and J are TRBV6-5 and TRBJ1-5; D is ambiguous. The TCR sequence derives from a woman aged 50 to 60 with alopecia areata. Some clones in this sample may be carry-over from other donors' samples. CDR3 sequence reads: CASSYFRGEQPQHF. CDR3 coding DNA: TGTGCCAGCAGTTACTTTCGGGGTGAACAGCCCCAGCATTTT.